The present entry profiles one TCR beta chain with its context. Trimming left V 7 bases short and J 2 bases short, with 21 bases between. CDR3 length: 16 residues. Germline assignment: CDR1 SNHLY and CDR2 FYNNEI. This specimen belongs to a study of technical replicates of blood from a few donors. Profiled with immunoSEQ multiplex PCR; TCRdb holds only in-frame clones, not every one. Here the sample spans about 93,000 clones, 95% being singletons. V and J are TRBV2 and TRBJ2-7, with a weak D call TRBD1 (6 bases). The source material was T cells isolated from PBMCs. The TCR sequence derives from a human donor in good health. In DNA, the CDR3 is TGTGCCAGCACCCCAACCCTAGGGGGTGGGCCCTACGAGCAGTACTTC. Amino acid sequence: CASTPTLGGGPYEQYF.